These 11 T cell receptor beta chains came from one sample sequenced in a study of T cells expressing NK-cell markers. TCRdb derives one entry per CDR3 protein from the 5' RACE reads, leaving out DNA. The table lists over 150,000 distinct CDR3 sequences. Sequenced material: blood T cells: a sorted CD56 or NKG2C T cell subset, CD4+ or CD8+ T cells, or bulk PBMC T cells (not recorded which). These receptors all come from a woman aged 45-59 years in good health.

This rearrangement joins TRBV24-1 to TRBJ1-1; TCRdb calls TRBD1, which cannot be checked without DNA. The CDR3 consists of 16 residues. In germline, CDR1 is KGHDR, CDR2 SFDVKD. CDR3 in amino acids: CATSDSRGRRNTEAFF.

The chain employs TRBV15 and TRBJ2-1; no DNA is available, so the TRBD1 call from TCRdb remains unchecked. Per germline, CDR1 LNHNV and CDR2 YYDKDF (reference sequence). This CDR3 comprises 16 residues. CDR3: CATSRERTGELNEQFF.

The genes are TRBV5-1 and TRBJ2-3; TCRdb selects TRBD2, and the lack of DNA leaves this call unchecked. CDR3 length: 19 residues. CDR1 SGHRS and CDR2 YFSETQ come from the germline V gene. The chain's CDR3 is CASLYTSGRGPRFADTQYF.

The genes are TRBV4-1 and TRBJ2-6; as DNA is missing, the TRBD2 call by TCRdb cannot be tested. There are 17 residues in the CDR3. CDR1 is MGHRA, CDR2 YSYEKL, per germline. CDR3 amino acids: CASSHGLAGNLANVLTF.

The chain employs TRBV27 and TRBJ2-1; TCRdb returns TRBD2, unconfirmable since there is no DNA. CDR1 is MNHEY and CDR2 is SMNVEV in the germline V gene (reference sequence). The CDR3 sequence is 13 residues long. Here the CDR3 reads CASSLSGNTEQFF.

The chain links TRBV18 to TRBJ2-2; TCRdb proposes TRBD1, but this gene call is untestable without DNA. The CDR3 runs 16 residues. Germline CDR1 reads KGHSH; CDR2 reads LQKENI. The CDR3 sequence: CASSPLQQGSTGELFF.

The chain uses TRBV27 and TRBJ2-1; no DNA is available, so the TRBD1 call from TCRdb remains unchecked. Germline V gives CDR1 MNHEY, CDR2 SMNVEV (reference sequence). This CDR3 has 15 residues. Here the CDR3 reads CASSFRGTGGHEQFF.

V and J are TRBV20-1 and TRBJ1-1; TCRdb's D call, TRBD1, is unchecked because there is no DNA. CDR3 length: 15 residues. CDR1 is DFQATT and CDR2 is SNEGSKA in the germline V gene (reference sequence). The chain's CDR3 is CSAREIQGTRTEAFF.

V usage is TRBV5-1 and J usage is TRBJ2-7; with no DNA, the TCRdb D assignment of TRBD2 cannot be verified. This CDR3 is 15 amino acids long. Germline CDR1 SGHRS, CDR2 YFSETQ. This chain's CDR3 is CASSFWGSGSYEQYF.

The chain uses TRBV5-1 and TRBJ1-1; TCRdb's D gene call, TRBD1, goes unchecked for lack of DNA. The CDR3 totals 15 residues. Germline assignment: CDR1 SGHRS and CDR2 YFSETQ. The CDR3 loop reads CASRTAGHLNTEAFF.

The V gene is TRBV11-1, the J gene TRBJ2-7; without DNA, the TCRdb call of TRBD2 cannot be checked. The CDR3 consists of 14 residues. Germline CDR1 SGHAT, CDR2 FQDESV (reference sequence). CDR3 sequence: CASSFPGLAYEQYF. Together with reference TRBV11-1 and TRBJ2-7, the CDR3 gives the full variable domain: EAEVAQSPRYKITEKSQAVAFWCDPISGHATLYWYRQILGQGPELLVQFQDESVVDDSQLPKDRFSAERLKGVDSTLKIQPAELGDSAMYLCASSFPGLAYEQYFGPGTRLTVT.